Sequencing of this T cell receptor beta chain was carried out in a study of T cell responses to AZD1222 COVID-19 vaccine. The study's findings and limits: Donors skewed white British and female; clonal diversity was possibly underestimated. It was only a handful of AZD1222 recipients who were seropositive at baseline. Reports indicate that nearly half of spike-specific TCRs are directed at unmutated variant regions. Spike-spanning, vaccine-associated CD4 TCRs were dominant at 160-218 and 743-854.

From germline, CDR1 is LNHNV and CDR2 YYDKDF (reference sequence). V lost 2 bases and J lost 1, with 12 bases in between. The CDR3 covers 15 residues. On this clone itself: No antigen is known for it.

Here immunoSEQ multiplex PCR was the method, and the copy in TCRdb shows in-frame clones only, minus some. The sample shows under 95,000 clones, 85% to 90% of them seen only once. The chain couples TRBV15 to TRBJ2-7; D may be TRBD1 or TRBD2 (5 bases each). This sequence was found in an adult who received the AZD1222 COVID-19 vaccine. The sequencing here drew on peripheral blood, taken 28 days after the second AZD1222 dose. CDR3 loop: CATSRNLGESYEQYF. The CDR3 DNA is TGTGCCACCAGCAGAAATTTGGGGGAATCCTACGAGCAGTACTTC.